This passage covers 6 T cell receptor beta chains from one sample sequenced in a study of OX40 agonist ivuxolimab in advanced cancers. TCRdb keeps only in-frame clones here, not all; method: immunoSEQ multiplex PCR. The data hold fewer than 45,000 clones, with approximately 90% observed a single time. The source material was CD4+ or CD8+ T cells sorted from blood, sampled in a trial of the OX40 agonist ivuxolimab. The receptors originated from an adult with an advanced solid tumor such as melanoma, head and neck, liver or kidney cancer.

The V and J genes are TRBV27 and TRBJ1-1; D possibly corresponds to TRBD1 (6 bases). The CDR3 has 13 amino acids. V lost 3 bases and J 6 bases, leaving 11 bases between the germline ends. Germline V CDR1 and CDR2: MNHEY, SMNVEV (reference sequence). The CDR3 DNA reads as TGTGCCAGCAGTTTTGGGCCAGGGGCTGAAGCTTTCTTT. Residues: CASSFGPGAEAFF.

The J gene is TRBJ1-2, the V gene TRBV29-1; D unclear. Trimming cost V 5 bases and J 4 bases, with 11 bases left between them. The CDR3 has 12 residues. Germline loops: CDR1 SQVTM, CDR2 ANQGSEA. CDR3 amino acids: CSVQDGFYGYTF. The DNA for the CDR3 is TGCAGCGTTCAGGACGGATTCTATGGCTACACCTTC.

CDR3 nucleotide sequence: TGTGCCAGCTCACCTAGAGCTCTAGCGGGTTCTCCCTCCTACGAGCAGTACTTC. Amino acid sequence: CASSPRALAGSPSYEQYF. V and J are TRBV18 and TRBJ2-7; TRBD2 agrees at 8 bases. Germline V lookup: CDR1 KGHSH, CDR2 LQKENI. After removal of 3 bases from V and 0 bases from J, the junction contained 13 bases not matched to a gene. The CDR3 is made up of 18 amino acids.

The chain recombines TRBV27 with TRBJ1-1; D perhaps matches TRBD1 (5 bases). This CDR3 has 13 amino acids. The germline gives CDR1 MNHEY, CDR2 SMNVEV (reference sequence). V was cut by 3 bases and J by 2 bases, with 7 bases left in between. The CDR3, as DNA: TGTGCCAGCAGTTTGGGGGGAAACACTGAAGCTTTCTTT. It is translated as CASSLGGNTEAFF.

This chain links TRBV11-2 with TRBJ2-1; D might be TRBD2 (5 bases). The CDR3 has 14 residues. V gave up 5 bases and J gave up 8 bases, with 16 bases separating them. Germline CDR1 and CDR2: SGHAT and FQNNGV. The CDR3 is CASSDKTILDEQFF. For the CDR3, the DNA is TGTGCCAGCAGCGACAAGACTATTTTGGATGAGCAGTTCTTC. Using reference TRBV11-2 and TRBJ2-1 for the parts outside the CDR3, the full variable domain is EAGVAQSPRYKIIEKRQSVAFWCNPISGHATLYWYQQILGQGPKLLIQFQNNGVVDDSQLPKDRFSAERLKGVDSTLKIQPAKLEDSAVYLCASSDKTILDEQFFGPGTRLTVL.

V is TRBV19 and J is TRBJ1-5, with D hard to call. There are 15 residues in the CDR3. Germline V gives CDR1 LNHDA, CDR2 SQIVND (reference sequence). Trimming pared 8 bases from V and 0 bases from J, leaving 14 bases between. The CDR3 coding sequence is TGTGCCAGTGGGAAGGGAGTCAATAGCAATCAGCCCCAGCATTTT. Its translation is CASGKGVNSNQPQHF.